This T cell receptor (beta chain) appears in the sequencing data of a study of T cells in Graves' hyperthyroidism and ophthalmopathy. The germline V gene has CDR1 SGDLS and CDR2 YYNGEE. The CDR3 is 17 residues long. V lost 0 bases and J lost 0, with 12 bases in between. The investigators amplified TCR beta CDR3 regions from RNA transcripts. RT-PCR in the first round (using the HTBI primer set) targeted the TCR CDR3. TCRdb analysed the multiplex PCR reads with MiXCR anew, one entry per CDR3 protein. Of about 300,000 distinct CDR3 sequences in the sample, roughly 13% were seen once. Recently diagnosed hyperthyroidism of less than 2 months' duration affected patients aged 18 to 65. Cells are PBMCs isolated from roughly 9.2 ml of fresh blood. To note about this clonotype: Its antigen is as yet unknown.

Study-wide results and caveats: Ophthalmopathy stood apart from stable hyperthyroidism in a 13 V-J model.

The chain has TRBV9 and TRBJ1-4; D might be TRBD1 (5 bases). This receptor was obtained from a woman in her 40s with Graves' hyperthyroidism. Specimen: blood. CDR3 sequence: CASSVGGASTTNEKLFF. The CDR3 DNA follows: TGTGCCAGCAGCGTAGGAGGGGCCTCTACAACTAATGAAAAACTGTTTTTT.